This TCR beta chain was obtained from a study of T cell responses to AZD1222 COVID-19 vaccine. The table came from immunoSEQ multiplex PCR; TCRdb's copy has only in-frame clones and leaves some out. The table shows about 97,000 clones, with over 75% occurring only once. Comments on this clone: Its antigen is not known.

Study-wide findings and caveats: Reports indicate that nearly half of spike-specific TCRs are directed at unmutated variant regions. White British people made up most donors, females outnumbered males, and clonal diversity was possibly underestimated. After two AZD1222 doses, spike-specific TCR breadth and depth rose versus day 0.

Analysis merged second doses at about 4 or about 12 weeks. The V end lost 3 bases, the J end lost 7 bases, and 16 bases lay between the germline ends. The CDR3 extends over 15 amino acids. Looked up from germline, CDR1 is LNHDA and CDR2 is SQIVND (reference sequence). This TCR derives from an adult who received the AZD1222 COVID-19 vaccine. The chain employs TRBV19 and TRBJ1-5, with D unclear. Sequenced here: peripheral blood, sampled 28 days after the second AZD1222 dose. The CDR3 sequence: CASSISRIEGQPQHF. CDR3 sequence (DNA): TGTGCCAGTAGTATCTCGCGGATTGAAGGGCAGCCCCAGCATTTT.